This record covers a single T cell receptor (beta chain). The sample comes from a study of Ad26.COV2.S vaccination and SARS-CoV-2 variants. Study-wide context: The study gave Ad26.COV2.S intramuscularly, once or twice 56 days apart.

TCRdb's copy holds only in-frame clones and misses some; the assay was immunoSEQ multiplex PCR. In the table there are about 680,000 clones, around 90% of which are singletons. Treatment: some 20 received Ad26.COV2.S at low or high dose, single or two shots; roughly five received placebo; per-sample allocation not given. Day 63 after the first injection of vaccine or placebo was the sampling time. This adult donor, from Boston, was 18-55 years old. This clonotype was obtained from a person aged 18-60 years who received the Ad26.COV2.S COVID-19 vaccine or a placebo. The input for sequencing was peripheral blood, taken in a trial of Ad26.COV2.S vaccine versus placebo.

The CDR3 region has the DNA TGCAGTGCTAGTCCCCGACAGGGTTCCCTCAATGAGCAGTTCTTC. It encodes CSASPRQGSLNEQFF. The chain joins TRBV20-1 to TRBJ2-1; the match to TRBD1 covers 7 bases. V gave up 3 bases and J gave up 6 bases; unmatched junction bases: 11. Germline-derived CDR1 and CDR2 are DFQATT and SNEGSKA (reference sequence). CDR3 length equals 15 residues.